A selection of T cell receptor beta chains follows, all from one sample in a study of cytotoxic CD8 clonotypes in ibrutinib-treated CLL. Generated by immunoSEQ multiplex PCR, the TCRdb table keeps only in-frame clones and is missing some. The repertoire holds over 120,000 clones, with more than 75% as singletons. The starting material was PBMCs, obtained after 36 months of ibrutinib treatment. These receptors all stem from a human donor with chronic lymphocytic leukemia. Each CDR3 is given with its conserved first and last residue. The D gene is left open where the match is weak. Rows give clone size only sometimes, using once, few, many, or a class for an expanded clone.

size: NA; V: TRBV7-8; J: TRBJ1-2; D: NA; CDR3: CASSFIGGLEGGYTF; DNA: TGTGCCAGCAGCTTTATCGGGGGGCTGGAGGGTGGCTACACCTTC
size: NA; V: TRBV30; J: TRBJ1-5; D: NA; CDR3: CAWSAGRDQPQHF; DNA: TGTGCCTGGAGTGCAGGGCGGGATCAGCCCCAGCATTTT
size: NA; V: TRBV2; J: TRBJ1-1; D: TRBD1; CDR3: CASSSGGRTEAFF; DNA: TGTGCCAGCAGTTCAGGGGGCCGAACTGAAGCTTTCTTT
size: NA; V: TRBV4-1; J: TRBJ1-3; D: NA; CDR3: CASSQDLFSGNTIYF; DNA: TGCGCCAGCAGCCAGGACTTATTCTCTGGAAACACCATATATTTT
size: once; V: TRBV6-1; J: TRBJ2-3; D: NA; CDR3: CASSPGWGDTDTQYF; DNA: TGTGCCAGCAGCCCGGGGTGGGGGGACACAGATACGCAGTATTTT
size: NA; V: TRBV4-1; J: TRBJ2-7; D: TRBD2; CDR3: CASSQVAGGPYEQYF; DNA: TGCGCCAGCAGCCAAGTAGCGGGGGGGCCTTACGAGCAGTACTTC
size: NA; V: TRBV7-9; J: TRBJ2-7; D: TRBD1; CDR3: CASSGGDRATYEQYF; DNA: TGTGCCAGCAGCGGAGGGGACAGGGCAACCTACGAGCAGTACTTC
size: NA; V: TRBV4-1; J: TRBJ1-6; D: TRBD1; CDR3: CASSQVDRGLHSPLHF; DNA: TGCGCCAGCAGCCAAGTCGACAGGGGGCTTCATTCACCCCTCCACTTT
size: NA; V: TRBV7-9; J: TRBJ1-2; D: TRBD1; CDR3: CASSLRDSRTYTF; DNA: TGTGCCAGCAGCCTCCGGGACAGCAGAACCTACACCTTC
size: NA; V: TRBV10-1; J: TRBJ2-5; D: NA; CDR3: CASSDLGGTQETQYF; DNA: TGCGCCAGCAGTGACCTTGGCGGTACCCAAGAGACCCAGTACTTC
size: NA; V: TRBV5-6; J: TRBJ2-1; D: NA; CDR3: CASSLDSNSYNEQFF; DNA: TGTGCCAGCAGCTTGGACAGCAATTCCTACAATGAGCAGTTCTTC
size: NA; V: TRBV5-4; J: TRBJ2-1; D: TRBD2; CDR3: CATGLAGNNEQFF; DNA: TGTGCCACTGGACTAGCGGGAAACAATGAGCAGTTCTTC
size: NA; V: TRBV15; J: TRBJ1-2; D: TRBD1; CDR3: CATSRDLSGGPYGYTF; DNA: TGTGCCACCAGCAGAGATCTTTCAGGGGGGCCCTATGGCTACACCTTC
size: NA; V: TRBV19; J: TRBJ2-1; D: TRBD1; CDR3: CASSATGQGTNNEQFF; DNA: TGTGCCAGTAGTGCCACGGGACAGGGGACGAACAATGAGCAGTTCTTC
size: NA; V: TRBV2; J: TRBJ1-5; D: TRBD1; CDR3: CASRRDRGINQPQHF; DNA: TGTGCCAGCAGAAGAGACAGGGGTATCAATCAGCCCCAGCATTTT
size: NA; V: TRBV18; J: TRBJ2-5; D: NA; CDR3: CASSLSEQETQYF; DNA: TGTGCCAGCTCCCTCAGTGAGCAAGAGACCCAGTACTTC
size: NA; V: TRBV28; J: TRBJ2-1; D: TRBD2; CDR3: CASRKRTSGGAGNEQFF; DNA: TGTGCCAGCAGAAAACGGACTAGCGGGGGGGCCGGCAATGAGCAGTTCTTC
size: NA; V: TRBV7-9; J: TRBJ1-3; D: NA; CDR3: CASSALGGSGNTIYF; DNA: TGTGCCAGCAGTGCCCTGGGGGGCTCTGGAAACACCATATATTTT
size: NA; V: TRBV4-2; J: TRBJ2-5; D: NA; CDR3: CASSPGETQYF; DNA: TGTGCCAGCAGCCCAGGGGAGACCCAGTACTTC